The clone carrying this T cell receptor beta chain was counted between two and nine times. The antigen is undetermined. The germline gives CDR1 MNHNS, CDR2 SASEGT. V lost 2 bases, J lost 4 bases, and 3 bases lay in between. The length of the CDR3 is 12 residues. Autoimmune disease history or systemic immunosuppression was exclusionary. Sequencing used immunoSEQ multiplex PCR; TCRdb keeps in-frame clones, though not all of them. The top ten hold 32% of the sample, which has some 42,000 clones, over 80% seen once. The data stem from a study of OX40 agonist ivuxolimab in advanced cancers. The overall study: Among those treated, three patients had partial responses, one with hepatocellular carcinoma and two with cutaneous melanoma.

General observations from the study: The specificity for antigen of the expanded peripheral T cells was not determined. Among the least clonally expanded were partial responders at 0.1-3.0 mg/kg.

The specimen was CD4+ or CD8+ T cells sorted from blood, collected in a trial of the OX40 agonist ivuxolimab. The chain joins TRBV6-1 to TRBJ1-5; D is uncertain. The TCR was taken from an adult with an advanced solid tumor such as melanoma, head and neck, liver or kidney cancer. As DNA, the CDR3 is TGTGCCAGCAGTGAACTTAATCAGCCCCAGCATTTT. This translates into CASSELNQPQHF.